This T cell receptor (beta chain) was retrieved from a study of blood T cells in healthy people across ages. Points from the study as a whole: The authors considered diversity estimates from one million T cells to be underestimates. Long-lived donors carried more naive CD4+ cells and greater diversity than aged donors.

Every sample had a minimum of 6 million PBMCs isolated. CDR1 and CDR2 from the germline V gene are DFQATT and SNEGSKA (reference sequence). V lost 1 base to trimming and J lost 8 bases; unmatched junction nucleotides: 7. This CDR3 spans 15 amino acids. This clonotype appeared a few times. The antigen is undetermined. PCR was performed a second time for roughly 7 to 11 cycles using a sample-barcoded 5' primer and a J-beta primer mix. Per sample, CDR3-containing paired-end reads numbered at least 2.5 million. A single record per CDR3 protein comes from TCRdb applying MiXCR to the 5' RACE reads. The sample consists of approximately 800,000 distinct CDR3 sequences, around 62% of them appearing once.

The genes are TRBV20-1 and TRBJ2-1, with 11 bases matching TRBD2. The TCR sequence derives from a man younger than 40 in good health. Input material: blood. The CDR3 coding sequence is TGCAGTGCTAGAGGCCCTAGCGGGGGGTTGGATGAGCAGTTCTTC. Amino acid sequence: CSARGPSGGLDEQFF.